This TCR beta chain was found in a study of CD4+ T cells in melanoma. Study-level findings and limits: CD8+ T cell, macrophage and B cell function reportedly correlated with neoantigen-specific CD4+ T cells.

This CDR3 comprises 14 residues. The germline gives CDR1 SGHRS, CDR2 YFSETQ. With 5 bases clipped from V and 3 bases from J, the junction kept 5 bases outside the gene matches. This clone has just a few counts. Its antigen is still unknown. Repertoires were generated with immunoSEQ multiplex PCR, while TCRdb's copy carries only in-frame clones and drops some. The sample includes 11,000 or so clones, less than 75% of them seen just once. The chain joins TRBV5-1 to TRBJ2-3, with TRBD1 matching over 8 bases. The sample consisted of cells from a culture (not recorded whether cultured in vitro). This clonotype originated in a human donor with melanoma. The CDR3 reads CASREGQETDTQYF. Written as DNA, the CDR3 is TGCGCCAGCAGAGAGGGACAGGAAACAGATACGCAGTATTTT.